One and the same sample provided the 17 T cell receptor beta chains below, sequenced in a study of blood T cell repertoires in COVID-19. The data were produced by immunoSEQ multiplex PCR, yet TCRdb's version contains in-frame clones alone and is incomplete. The sample records around 94,000 clones, 70% to 90% being singletons. The sample consisted of peripheral blood. Receptors were obtained from a man aged 45 to 65 with active COVID-19.

This clone was counted once. V gene TRBV5-1 combines with J gene TRBJ2-5; the D gene is possibly TRBD2 (6 bases). The CDR3 spans 14 residues. Germline V gene sequence: CDR1 SGHRS, CDR2 YFSETQ. Trimming left V 0 bases short and J 5 bases short, with 11 bases between. The CDR3 spells CASSLGGGGETQYF. The CDR3 bases are TGCGCCAGCAGCTTGGGGGGAGGTGGTGAGACCCAGTACTTC. The full variable domain, its missing parts supplied by reference TRBV5-1 and TRBJ2-5, is KAGVTQTPRYLIKTRGQQVTLSCSPISGHRSVSWYQQTPGQGLQFLFEYFSETQRNKGNFPGRFSGRQFSNSRSEMNVSTLELGDSALYLCASSLGGGGETQYFGPGTRLLVL.

The rearrangement links TRBV4-2 to TRBJ2-2, with a possible D match to TRBD2 (5 bases). The CDR3 length is 16 residues. The V and J ends lost 1 base and 1 base respectively, with 10 bases between them. Germline loops: CDR1 LGHNA, CDR2 YNFKEQ. CDR3 sequence (DNA): TGTGCCAGCAGCCAAGGTAGTCGGGGGAACACCGGGGAGCTGTTTTTT. This encodes CASSQGSRGNTGELFF.

The rearrangement joins TRBV12-5 to TRBJ1-1, with D perhaps matching TRBD1 (6 bases). Trimming shortened V by 7 bases and J by 7 bases, and 13 bases separated the two germline ends. Germline lookup yields CDR1 LGHNT and CDR2 FRNRAP. The CDR3 contains 12 residues. In nucleotides, the CDR3 is TGTGCTAGTGCCCCGGACAGTAATGAAGCTTTCTTT. Residues: CASAPDSNEAFF.

This clone showed up just a few times. The V and J genes are TRBV4-1 and TRBJ2-3; D is possibly TRBD1 (6 bases). The ends were cut back, 3 bases at V and 5 bases at J, with 9 bases in the middle. Germline CDR1 and CDR2: MGHRA and YSYEKL. The CDR3 has 13 residues. DNA of the CDR3: TGCGCCAGCAGCCACCCCAGGGGAGATACGCAGTATTTT. This codes for CASSHPRGDTQYF.

V is TRBV5-1 and J is TRBJ1-4; 11 nucleotides line up with TRBD1. Germline V lookup: CDR1 SGHRS, CDR2 YFSETQ. This CDR3 region has 16 residues. V lost 3 bases to trimming and J lost 2 bases; unmatched junction nucleotides: 3. CDR3 bases: TGCGCCAGCAGCTGGACAGGGGGCACCACTAATGAAAAACTGTTTTTT. Protein product: CASSWTGGTTNEKLFF.

This clone was detected only once. The chain recombines TRBV2 with TRBJ1-6, with 7 bases matching TRBD1. Germline V gene data show CDR1 as SNHLY and CDR2 as FYNNEI. The V segment lost 3 bases and the J segment 5 bases; nucleotides outside the gene matches: 7. The CDR3 consists of 16 residues. This CDR3 reads CASSEEGTDNNSPLHF. CDR3 in DNA: TGTGCCAGCAGTGAGGAGGGGACAGATAATAATTCACCCCTCCACTTT.

This clone was seen only once. The gene calls are TRBV15 and TRBJ2-2; a weak D match, TRBD2 (6 bases). Germline V CDR1 and CDR2: LNHNV, YYDKDF (reference sequence). This CDR3 spans 19 amino acids. V lost 3 bases and J 5 bases, leaving 25 bases between the germline ends. The CDR3 region has the DNA TGTGCCACCAGCAGGGGGACTGCAACCCTCCTAGGAGGGACCGGGGAGCTGTTTTTT. Amino acid sequence: CATSRGTATLLGGTGELFF.

The chain employs TRBV5-1 and TRBJ1-5; 9 bases align to TRBD1. This CDR3 is built from 15 residues. Germline V gives CDR1 SGHRS, CDR2 YFSETQ. The V and J ends lost 2 bases and 7 bases, in that order; junction bases with no gene match: 7. CDR3 region: CASSLQGAGGQPQHF. CDR3 sequence (DNA): TGCGCCAGCAGCTTACAGGGGGCGGGCGGGCAGCCCCAGCATTTT. The full variable domain, in which reference TRBV5-1 and TRBJ1-5 provide the parts outside the CDR3, is KAGVTQTPRYLIKTRGQQVTLSCSPISGHRSVSWYQQTPGQGLQFLFEYFSETQRNKGNFPGRFSGRQFSNSRSEMNVSTLELGDSALYLCASSLQGAGGQPQHFGDGTRLSIL.

The CDR3, as DNA: TGTGCCAGCAGCCTTCAGGGAAGGGGAATGAACACTGAAGCTTTCTTT. It specifies CASSLQGRGMNTEAFF. V is TRBV7-8 and J is TRBJ1-1; the D gene is possibly TRBD1 (5 bases). The germline gives CDR1 SGHVS, CDR2 FQNEAQ. Trimming removed 5 bases from V and 0 bases from J, with 16 bases in between. The CDR3 sequence is 16 residues long.

The chain recombines TRBV5-1 with TRBJ2-2, with 7 bases aligning to TRBD1. V dropped 1 base and J dropped 2; count of bases not matched to a gene: 2. The germline V gene encodes CDR1 SGHRS and CDR2 YFSETQ. The CDR3 runs 15 residues. The DNA for the CDR3 is TGCGCCAGCAGCTTGAGGGGGCGAAACACCGGGGAGCTGTTTTTT. Amino acids: CASSLRGRNTGELFF.

This clone was detected a few times. The chain has TRBV10-3 and TRBJ2-6, with 10 bases lining up with TRBD1. V was pared by 7 bases and J by 0 bases, with 6 bases of the junction left unmatched. Per germline, CDR1 ENHRY and CDR2 SYGVKD. The CDR3 is 17 amino acids. As DNA, the CDR3 is TGTGCCATCAAGATTGGGACAGGGGCCTCTGGGGCCAACGTCCTGACTTTC. Amino acids: CAIKIGTGASGANVLTF.

This clone has only a few counts. The genes are TRBV4-1 and TRBJ1-3; no clear D gene. From germline, CDR1 is MGHRA and CDR2 YSYEKL. The CDR3 covers 16 residues. Trimming shortened V by 1 base and J by 5 bases, and 15 bases separated the two germline ends. CDR3 in DNA: TGCGCCAGCAGCCAAGTGGCCTCCTCCGAACGAAACACCATATATTTT. It codes for CASSQVASSERNTIYF.

The chain employs TRBV5-6 and TRBJ1-2; TRBD1 agrees at 7 bases. The V and J ends lost 4 bases and 6 bases, in that order; junction bases with no gene match: 6. CDR1 is SGHDT, CDR2 YYEEEE, per germline. CDR3 length: 13 amino acids. Here the CDR3 reads CASSGGQAHGYTF. CDR3 DNA sequence: TGTGCCAGCAGCGGCGGACAGGCTCATGGCTACACCTTC.

V and J are TRBV5-6 and TRBJ2-5; D perhaps matches TRBD2 (7 bases). Germline CDR1 reads SGHDT; CDR2 reads YYEEEE. CDR3 length: 16 amino acids. Trimming pared 4 bases from V and 5 bases from J, leaving 21 bases between. The CDR3 DNA is TGTGCCAGCAGCATTGGCGGGACGGGGGGCGGTGAGACCCAGTACTTC. Its translation is CASSIGGTGGGETQYF.

The chain uses TRBV6-5 and TRBJ1-1, with D unclear. The CDR3 has 15 amino acids. The V end lost 4 bases, the J end lost 4 bases, and 16 bases lay between the germline ends. Germline CDR1 reads MNHEY; CDR2 reads SVGAGI. The CDR3 loop reads CASSSLGGRGTEAFF. For the CDR3, the DNA is TGTGCCAGCAGTTCCTTAGGCGGGAGAGGCACTGAAGCTTTCTTT.

The CDR3 nucleotides are TGTGCCAGCTCGCGGACAGGGCACCCCTACAATGAGCAGTTCTTC. Protein: CASSRTGHPYNEQFF. The chain uses TRBV18 and TRBJ2-1; 8 bases are a match to TRBD1. Germline CDR1 and CDR2: KGHSH and LQKENI. Losses at the gene ends were 6 bases for V and 2 bases for J; bases not matched to a gene: 6. The CDR3 sequence is 15 residues long.

J is TRBJ2-5 and V is TRBV12-3 or TRBV12-4, with D uncertain. CDR3 length equals 13 residues. The V end was cut by 6 bases, the J end by 4 bases, with 12 bases between. The CDR3 reads CASRLHALETQYF. The CDR3, as DNA: TGTGCCAGCAGGCTTCATGCGCTAGAGACCCAGTACTTC.